This T cell receptor (beta chain) was identified in a study of cytomegalovirus exposure and HLA in healthy donors. 60 Vbeta and 13 Jbeta primers were used in PCR. Profiling relied on immunoSEQ multiplex PCR, and the TCRdb table lists in-frame clones only, not all of them. Its listing shows about 110,000 clones. The CDR3 totals 16 residues. J lost 5 bases, V lost 6 bases, and 10 bases had no gene match. Germline V gene sequence: CDR1 SNHLY, CDR2 FYNNEI. This TCR was recovered from a man aged 25 to 45 in good health and CMV-seronegative. The chain has TRBV2 and TRBJ2-3; 11 bases are shared with TRBD2. Sequenced input: PBMCs. The CDR3 DNA reads TGTGCCAGCAGAAGCCACGGGACTAGCGGAAGAGATACGCAGTATTTT. Protein: CASRSHGTSGRDTQYF.